This TCR beta chain was obtained from a study of T cells expressing NK-cell markers. Whole-study results and caveats: In about 6 donors, dominant CD3+CD56+NKG2C+ clones formed about 1.0-7.5% of CD8+ cells.

Points on this clonotype: The antigen is unknown.

Germline values: CDR1 SGHRS, CDR2 YFSETQ. This CDR3 spans 16 amino acids. As the method of synthesis, 5'RACE template switching with UMIs yielded TCR beta cDNA. Reprocessing the 5' RACE reads, TCRdb reports a single entry for every CDR3 protein and omits DNA. The sample features 550,000 to 600,000 distinct CDR3 sequences, with roughly 3.4% in its top ten. Sequencing was done on a sample of blood T cells: a sorted CD56 or NKG2C T cell subset, CD4+ or CD8+ T cells, or bulk PBMC T cells (not recorded which). This clonotype was sampled from a man younger than 30 in good health. The chain recombines TRBV5-1 with TRBJ2-1; TCRdb calls TRBD1, which cannot be checked without DNA. This CDR3 reads CASLTPRQGVSHEQFF. Drawing the rest from reference TRBV5-1 and TRBJ2-1, the complete variable domain is KAGVTQTPRYLIKTRGQQVTLSCSPISGHRSVSWYQQTPGQGLQFLFEYFSETQRNKGNFPGRFSGRQFSNSRSEMNVSTLELGDSALYLCASLTPRQGVSHEQFFGPGTRLTVL.